This T cell receptor (beta chain) is drawn from a study of cytomegalovirus exposure and HLA in healthy donors. Study outcomes and limitations: Serostatus for CMV was the only available immune exposure information. Because they were indistinguishable, some V segments, including TRBV6-2 and TRBV6-3, were excluded. Cytomegalovirus association was listed for about 160 TCR beta chains.

The germline gives CDR1 SGHNT, CDR2 YENEEA. This CDR3 comprises 19 residues. V dropped 2 bases and J dropped 9; count of bases not matched to a gene: 19. Primers included in the PCR were 60 Vbeta and 13 Jbeta primers. Assay: immunoSEQ multiplex PCR; the TCRdb copy retains only in-frame clones and omits some. The sample holds 100,000 or so clones, approximately 78% seen once. In the case of this clone: What it binds is not known.

Sequenced sample: PBMCs. V and J are TRBV11-3 and TRBJ2-1; the match to TRBD2 covers 10 bases. The receptor comes from a woman between 40 and 50 years old in good health and CMV-seropositive. In DNA form, the CDR3 reads TGTGCCAGCAGCTTACCCAGTTCCCGAGCGGGAGGGGGCGGAAGTGAGCAGTTCTTC. Translation: CASSLPSSRAGGGGSEQFF.